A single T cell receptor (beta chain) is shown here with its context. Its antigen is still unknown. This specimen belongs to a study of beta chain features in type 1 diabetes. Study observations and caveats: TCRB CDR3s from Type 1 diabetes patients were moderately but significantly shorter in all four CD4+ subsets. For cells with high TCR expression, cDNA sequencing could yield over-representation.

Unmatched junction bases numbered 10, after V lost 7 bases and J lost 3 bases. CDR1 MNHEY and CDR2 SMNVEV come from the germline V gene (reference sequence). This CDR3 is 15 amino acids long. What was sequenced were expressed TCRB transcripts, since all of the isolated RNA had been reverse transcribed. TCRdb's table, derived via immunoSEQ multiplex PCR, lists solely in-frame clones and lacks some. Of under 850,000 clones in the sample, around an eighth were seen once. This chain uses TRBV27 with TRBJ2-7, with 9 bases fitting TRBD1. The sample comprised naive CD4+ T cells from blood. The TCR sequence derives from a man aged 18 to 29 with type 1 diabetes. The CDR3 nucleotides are TGTGCCAGCAACTCGGGACAGGGACCTTTCTACGAGCAGTACTTC. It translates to CASNSGQGPFYEQYF.